Listed here is a single T cell receptor beta chain. As yet, its antigen is unknown. Baseline, cycle 4 day 1, and cycle 7 day 1 were the blood sampling points. This record comes from a study of OX40 agonist ivuxolimab in advanced cancers. Study-level information: In this trial design, patients received ivuxolimab intravenously at 0.01 to 10 mg/kg every 2 weeks. Aged roughly 23 to 90 with a mean of roughly 63 years, they were almost 85% male.

This CDR3 comprises 17 residues. CDR1 and CDR2 from the germline V gene are MDHEN and SYDVKM. V gave up 4 bases and J gave up 0 bases; unmatched junction bases: 8. Only in-frame clones appear in the TCRdb table, and some are missing; sequencing was by immunoSEQ multiplex PCR. The data contain over 60,000 clones, 75% to 90% of them seen just once; the ten biggest clones take up about 0.99%. Findings of the study overall: Those patients achieving a partial response at 0.1-3.0 mg/kg showed among the lowest clonal expansion.

The sequence was obtained from an adult with an advanced solid tumor such as melanoma, head and neck, liver or kidney cancer. This specimen consisted of CD4+ or CD8+ T cells sorted from blood, obtained in a trial of the OX40 agonist ivuxolimab. The gene calls are TRBV28 and TRBJ1-5; 8 bases match TRBD1. DNA for the CDR3: TGTGCCAGCAGTTGGAGACAGGGGTTTTATAGCAATCAGCCCCAGCATTTT. Translation: CASSWRQGFYSNQPQHF.